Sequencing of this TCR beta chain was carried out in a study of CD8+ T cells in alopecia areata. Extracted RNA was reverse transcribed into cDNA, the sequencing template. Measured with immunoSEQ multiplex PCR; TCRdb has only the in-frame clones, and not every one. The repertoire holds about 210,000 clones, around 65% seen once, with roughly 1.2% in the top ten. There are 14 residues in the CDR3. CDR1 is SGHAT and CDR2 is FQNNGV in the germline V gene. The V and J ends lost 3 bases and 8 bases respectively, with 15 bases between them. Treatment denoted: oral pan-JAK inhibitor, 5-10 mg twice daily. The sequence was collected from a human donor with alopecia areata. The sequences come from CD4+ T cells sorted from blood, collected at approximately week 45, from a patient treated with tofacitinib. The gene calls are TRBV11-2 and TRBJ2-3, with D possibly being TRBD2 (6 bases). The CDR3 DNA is TGTGCCAGCAGCTTTCCGGGACTCCCATTTACGCAGTATTTT. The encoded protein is CASSFPGLPFTQYF.